This TCR beta chain emerged from a study of CD8+CD57+ T cells in acquired aplastic anemia. At the level of the study: Sorted CD4+ and CD8+ cells gave an average of about 3 ug of DNA. Overall study results and limits: Patients and controls were not found to differ significantly in CD8+ Simpson's diversity.

With respect to this clonotype: Antigen specificity is unknown.

CDR1 and CDR2 from the germline V gene are KGHSH and LQKENI. The CDR3 has 15 residues. Losses at the gene ends were 4 bases for V and 2 bases for J; bases not matched to a gene: 5. For sequencing, patients were chosen who had shown expansion of CD8+CD57+ cells by flow cytometry. In all patients, the disease was severe acquired aplastic anemia. Patients were therapy-naive when their blood was sampled. The study profiled TCR beta VDJ and CDR3 using genomic DNA as template. TCRdb reprocessed the reads with MiXCR, giving one entry per CDR3 protein. The sample has some 200,000 distinct CDR3 sequences, approximately 50% seen once.

This sequence originates from a human donor with aplastic anemia. The chain joins TRBV18 to TRBJ2-3; 8 bases map to TRBD1. Sequencing used sorted CD4+, CD8+, or CD8+CD57+ T cells (not recorded which) from PBMCs. The CDR3 coding sequence is TGTGCCAGCTCACTCCCGGACAGGGCCACAGATACGCAGTATTTT. This translates into CASSLPDRATDTQYF.